This T cell receptor (beta chain) was identified during a study of early T cells in non-severe SARS-CoV-2 infection (dated by TCRdb to the early 2020s). Notes on the research overall: TCR sequencing used bulk RNA from unsorted whole blood, so alpha and beta chains could not be paired. Study-wide findings and limitations: VDJdb matching was skewed toward anti-spike CD8 responses and likely underestimated virus-specific expansions, missing private and CD4 specificities.

V loses 1 base, J loses 2 bases, and the germline ends lie 9 bases apart. The germline V gene (reference sequence) provides CDR1 LNHNV and CDR2 YYDKDF. The CDR3 sequence holds 14 residues, the cysteine and phenylalanine included. Only the CDR3 portion is preserved as DNA: 42 bases, with reading frame beginning at the first base. Set within a cohort of healthcare workers in London, UK, this nested case-control study involved weekly PCR testing of nasopharyngeal swabs along with blood sampling. Healthcare workers were enrolled in the week of the UK lockdown, from 23 to 31 March 2020, and were followed every week for up to roughly 16 weeks. Points on this clonotype: The target of this receptor is not known. Base-call qualities are not available, and no considerably larger clone is one nucleotide away.

Library creation used 5' RACE. For sequencing, a NextSeq 500 was employed. The TCR library protocol attached unique molecular identifiers to individual cDNA molecules to correct for sequencing error and PCR bias. Both TCR alpha and beta chains were sequenced, and tight co-correlation was observed between alpha and beta sequence abundances in each sample. On the study's bioinformatics: Decombinator V4 was used to annotate the V gene, J gene and CDR3 of the TCR sequences. TCRs were defined as expanded if a significant change between any two time points was detected under a Poisson model with p below 0.0001. TCR abundances were normalised to the total number of TCRs sequenced per sample and were expressed as counts per million. TRAV1-2 paired with TRAJ12, TRAJ20 or TRAJ33 defined MAIT TCRs, while TRAV10 paired with TRAJ18 defined iNKT TCRs. VDJdb, accessed on 1 November 2021, was searched for TCRs annotated for CMV, EBV and SARS-CoV-2, and TCRs annotated for more than one antigen were excluded. TCRdb ran its own pipeline on the public reads, namely fastp trimming at Q25 and MiXCR clone calling, and kept in-frame beta chains. Every distinct CDR3 protein forms one entry, paired with its most common genes and DNA. For this entry, the V and J calls and clone size follow TCRdb and not the study's own pipeline. For this sample there are 25,000 to 35,000 distinct CDR3 sequences; about 3.9% appear just once. Together, the top ten hold more than 8% of the sample.

The V and J genes are TRBV15 and TRBJ2-7; the D gene identity is not certain. This sequence originates from an adult who was a healthcare worker with PCR-confirmed SARS-CoV-2 infection or an uninfected control (not recorded which). Sample: whole blood. The CDR3 reads CATSRGGLPYEQYF. At the DNA level, the sequence is TGTGCCACCAGCAGAGGAGGTCTTCCCTACGAGCAGTACTTC.